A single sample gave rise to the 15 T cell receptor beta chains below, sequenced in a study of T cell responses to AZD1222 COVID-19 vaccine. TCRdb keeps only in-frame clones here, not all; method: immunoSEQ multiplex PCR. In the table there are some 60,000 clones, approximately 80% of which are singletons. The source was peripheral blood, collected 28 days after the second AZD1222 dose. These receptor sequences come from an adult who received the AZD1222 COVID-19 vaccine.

CDR3 region: CASSQGRQGSYGYTF. The CDR3 coding sequence is TGTGCCAGCAGCCAAGGGCGGCAGGGGAGCTATGGCTACACCTTC. The chain employs TRBV3-1 (or the pseudogene TRBV3-2) and TRBJ1-2; perhaps TRBD1 as D (6 bases). V was clipped by 1 base and J by 4 bases, with 13 bases between them. Germline CDR1 reads LGHDT; CDR2 reads YNNKEL (reference sequence). This CDR3 has 15 residues.

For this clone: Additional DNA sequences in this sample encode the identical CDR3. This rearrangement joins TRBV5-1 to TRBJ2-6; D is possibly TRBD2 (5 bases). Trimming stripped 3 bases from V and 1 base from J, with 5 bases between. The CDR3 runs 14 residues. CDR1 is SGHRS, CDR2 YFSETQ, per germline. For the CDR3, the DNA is TGCGCCAGCAGCTCGGGGTCTGGGGCCAACGTCCTGACTTTC. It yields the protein CASSSGSGANVLTF.

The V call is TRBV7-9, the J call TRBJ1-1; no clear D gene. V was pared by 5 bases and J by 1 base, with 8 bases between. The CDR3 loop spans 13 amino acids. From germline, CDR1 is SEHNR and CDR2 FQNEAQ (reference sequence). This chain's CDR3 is CASSLQANTEAFF. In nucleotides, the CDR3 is TGTGCCAGCAGCCTACAAGCGAACACTGAAGCTTTCTTT.

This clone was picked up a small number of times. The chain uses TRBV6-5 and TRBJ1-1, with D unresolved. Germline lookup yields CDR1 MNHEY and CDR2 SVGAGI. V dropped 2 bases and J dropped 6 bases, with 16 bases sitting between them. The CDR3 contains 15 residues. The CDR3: CASSYDDPGVAEAFF. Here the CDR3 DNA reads TGTGCCAGCAGTTACGATGACCCTGGGGTAGCTGAAGCTTTCTTT.

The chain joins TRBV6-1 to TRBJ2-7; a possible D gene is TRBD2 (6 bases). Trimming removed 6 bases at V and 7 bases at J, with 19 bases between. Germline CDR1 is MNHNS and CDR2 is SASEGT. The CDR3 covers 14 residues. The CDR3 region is CASSHGRIAGEQYF. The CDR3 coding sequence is TGTGCCAGCAGCCACGGACGTATCGCGGGGGAGCAGTACTTC.

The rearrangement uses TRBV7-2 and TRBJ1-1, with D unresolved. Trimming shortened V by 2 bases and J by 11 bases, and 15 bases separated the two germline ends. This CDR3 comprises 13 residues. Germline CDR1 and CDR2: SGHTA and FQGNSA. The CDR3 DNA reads TGTGCCAGCAGCTTAAGACGGGGAGGGCCGGCTTTCTTT. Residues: CASSLRRGGPAFF.

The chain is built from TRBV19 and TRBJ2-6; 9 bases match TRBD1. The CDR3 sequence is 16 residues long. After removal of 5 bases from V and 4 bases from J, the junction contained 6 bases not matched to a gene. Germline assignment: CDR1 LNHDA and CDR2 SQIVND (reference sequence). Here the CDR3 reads CASSFGDRAGANVLTF. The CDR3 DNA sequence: TGTGCCAGTAGTTTTGGGGACAGGGCCGGGGCCAACGTCCTGACTTTC. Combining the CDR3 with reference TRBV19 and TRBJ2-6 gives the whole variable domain DGGITQSPKYLFRKEGQNVTLSCEQNLNHDAMYWYRQDPGQGLRLIYYSQIVNDFQKGDIAEGYSVSREKKESFPLTVTSAQKNPTAFYLCASSFGDRAGANVLTFGAGSRLTVL.

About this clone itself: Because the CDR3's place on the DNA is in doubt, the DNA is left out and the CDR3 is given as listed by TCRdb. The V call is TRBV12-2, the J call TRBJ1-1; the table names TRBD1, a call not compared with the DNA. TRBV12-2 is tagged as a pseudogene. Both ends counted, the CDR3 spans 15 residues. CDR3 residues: CASRLFGTGTPWAFF.

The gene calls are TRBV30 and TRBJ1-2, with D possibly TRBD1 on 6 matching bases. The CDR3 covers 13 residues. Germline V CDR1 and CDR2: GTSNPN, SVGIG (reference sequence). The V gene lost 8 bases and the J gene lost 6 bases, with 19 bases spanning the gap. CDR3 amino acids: CALGGGRMDGYTF. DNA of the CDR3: TGTGCCCTAGGGGGGGGTAGGATGGATGGCTACACCTTC.

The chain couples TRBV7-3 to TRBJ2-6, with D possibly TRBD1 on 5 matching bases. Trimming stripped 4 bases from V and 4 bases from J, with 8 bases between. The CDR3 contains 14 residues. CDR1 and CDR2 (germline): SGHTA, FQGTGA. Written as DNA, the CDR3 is TGTGCCAGCAGCTCACGACAGGGGGCCAACGTCCTGACTTTC. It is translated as CASSSRQGANVLTF. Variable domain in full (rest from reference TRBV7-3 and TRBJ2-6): GAGVSQTPSNKVTEKGKYVELRCDPISGHTALYWYRQSLGQGPEFLIYFQGTGAADDSGLPNDRFFAVRPEGSVSTLKIQRTERGDSAVYLCASSSRQGANVLTFGAGSRLTVL.

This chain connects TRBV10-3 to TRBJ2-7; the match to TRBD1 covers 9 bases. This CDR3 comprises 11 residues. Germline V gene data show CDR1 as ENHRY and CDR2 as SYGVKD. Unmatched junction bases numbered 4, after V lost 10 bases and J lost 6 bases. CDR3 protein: CATGQGSEQYF. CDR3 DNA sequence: TGTGCCACGGGACAGGGCAGCGAGCAGTACTTC.

DNA of the CDR3: TGTGCCAGCACTCATAATCGAGCAGGAGCCTCTAACTATGGCTACACCTTC. Translating gives CASTHNRAGASNYGYTF. The genes are TRBV28 and TRBJ1-2; D call uncertain. CDR1 and CDR2 from the germline V gene are MDHEN and SYDVKM. The CDR3 contains 17 residues. V dropped 7 bases and J dropped 0 bases, with 21 bases sitting between them.

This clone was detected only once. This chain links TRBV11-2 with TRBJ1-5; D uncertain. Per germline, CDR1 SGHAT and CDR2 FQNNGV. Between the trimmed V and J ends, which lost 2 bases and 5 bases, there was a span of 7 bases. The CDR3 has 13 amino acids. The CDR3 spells CASSLKVDQPQHF. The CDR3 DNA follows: TGTGCCAGCAGCTTAAAGGTGGATCAGCCCCAGCATTTT.

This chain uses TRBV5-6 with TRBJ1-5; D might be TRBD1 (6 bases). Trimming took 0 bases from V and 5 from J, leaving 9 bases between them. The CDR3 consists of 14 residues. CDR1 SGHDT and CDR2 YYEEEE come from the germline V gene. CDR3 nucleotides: TGTGCCAGCAGCTTGGGGGGGCCCGATCAGCCCCAGCATTTT. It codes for CASSLGGPDQPQHF. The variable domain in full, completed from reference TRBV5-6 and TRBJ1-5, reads DAGVTQSPTHLIKTRGQQVTLRCSPKSGHDTVSWYQQALGQGPQFIFQYYEEEERQRGNFPDRFSGHQFPNYSSELNVNALLLGDSALYLCASSLGGPDQPQHFGDGTRLSIL.

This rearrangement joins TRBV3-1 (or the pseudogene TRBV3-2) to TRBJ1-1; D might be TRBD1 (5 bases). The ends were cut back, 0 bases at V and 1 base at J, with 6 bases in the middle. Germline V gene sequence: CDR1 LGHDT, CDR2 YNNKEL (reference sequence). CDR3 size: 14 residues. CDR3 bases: TGTGCCAGCAGCCAAGACCAGGGGAACACTGAAGCTTTCTTT. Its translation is CASSQDQGNTEAFF.